The sequence of this T cell receptor beta chain was determined in a study of OX40 agonist ivuxolimab in advanced cancers. For context, the study as a whole: The costimulatory receptor OX40 (CD134) was targeted by ivuxolimab, a fully human IgG2 agonistic monoclonal antibody. A male proportion of 82.7% and a mean age of about 60 years, ranging from roughly 23 to 90, were recorded for the dose-escalation cohort. Among the roughly 54 dose-escalation patients, 19 had hepatocellular carcinoma, roughly 15 melanoma, 9 renal cell carcinoma and 9 head and neck cancer. The paper describes the monotherapy dose-escalation part (N of about 52 patients) of the phase I trial of ivuxolimab. The point of sequencing TCRbeta in the periphery was to test whether ivuxolimab changed TCR sequence diversity and drove clonal T-cell expansion. Intravenous ivuxolimab was administered to patients every 2 weeks at six dose levels: 0.01, 0.1, 0.3, 1.5, 3 and 10 mg/kg. Prior anti-PD-1, anti-PD-L1 or anti-CTLA-4 therapy was permitted, and checkpoint inhibitors had been received by roughly 40% of dose-escalation patients. Partial responses were achieved by three dose-escalation patients, of whom one had hepatocellular carcinoma and two had cutaneous melanoma.

Trimming costs V 7 bases and J 2 bases, and their ends lie 16 bases apart. Sequences MNHEY (CDR1) and SVGAGI (CDR2) are obtained from the germline V gene. Inclusive of the bounding cysteine and phenylalanine, the CDR3 is 15 residues long. Only CDR3 DNA is held: 45 bases, read in frame from base 1. General findings and caveats noted by the study authors: At doses of 0.1 to 3.0 mg/kg, clonal expansion of both CD4+ and CD8+ T cells in blood was seen between baseline and week 6. After ivuxolimab, more expanded clones were found on average in CD8+ T cells than in CD4+ T cells. In the 0.1-3.0 mg/kg groups, partial responders were among the patients with the lowest normalized peripheral clonal expansion, particularly in CD8+ T cells. Low levels of normalized T-cell clonal expansion were also shown by some nonresponding patients. Which antigens the clonally expanded peripheral T cells were specific for was not determined.

Details on this clone: This receptor's antigen is unknown. The record has no base qualities; no much larger clone is one base away.

To sequence the TCRbeta CDR3 region, genomic DNA was isolated from the sorted cells. The immunoSEQ Assay was used to sequence the TCRbeta CDR3 regions. TCRdb took over this immuneACCESS table, retaining in-frame rearrangements with V and J assigned. Such tables are incomplete; in checked studies, under half of the missing clones stem from an unresolved V gene, and the remainder is unexplained. The sample profile shows more than 65,000 clones; more than 70% of them were found once. 0.72% of the sample lies in the top ten. Patients with autoimmune disease history or receiving systemic immunosuppression were excluded from the trial. In every dose cohort, peripheral blood was drawn for TCR sequencing at baseline, cycle 4 day 1, and cycle 7 day 1. Samples were obtained from an open-label, multicenter, first-in-human phase I dose-escalation trial of ivuxolimab. The trial enrolled adults with locally advanced or metastatic head and neck squamous cell, hepatocellular, melanoma or renal cell carcinoma. Before TCR sequencing, CD4+ and CD8+ T cells were separately sorted from peripheral blood.

Source: CD4+ or CD8+ T cells sorted from blood, taken in a trial of the OX40 agonist ivuxolimab. This receptor was obtained from an adult with an advanced solid tumor such as melanoma, head and neck, liver or kidney cancer. This receptor chain uses TRBV6-5 and TRBJ2-3; the D gene is perhaps TRBD2, on 6 matching bases. For the CDR3, the sequence is CASTPLGGDTDTQYF. The DNA sequence is as follows: TGTGCCAGCACCCCTCTCGGGGGAGACACAGATACGCAGTATTTT.